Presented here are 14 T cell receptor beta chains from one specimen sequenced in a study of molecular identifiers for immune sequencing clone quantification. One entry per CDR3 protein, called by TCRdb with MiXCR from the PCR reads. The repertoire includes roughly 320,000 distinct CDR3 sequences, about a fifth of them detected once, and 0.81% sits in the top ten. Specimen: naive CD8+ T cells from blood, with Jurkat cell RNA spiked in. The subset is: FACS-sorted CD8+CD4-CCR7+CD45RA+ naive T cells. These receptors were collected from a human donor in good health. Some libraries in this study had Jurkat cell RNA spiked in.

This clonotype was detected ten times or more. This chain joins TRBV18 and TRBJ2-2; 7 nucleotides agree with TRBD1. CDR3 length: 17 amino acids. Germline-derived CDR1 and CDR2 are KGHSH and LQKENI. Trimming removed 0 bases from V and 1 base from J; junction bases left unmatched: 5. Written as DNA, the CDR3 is TGTGCCAGCTCACCACCAACCGGGACAGTGAACACCGGGGAGCTGTTTTTT. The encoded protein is CASSPPTGTVNTGELFF.

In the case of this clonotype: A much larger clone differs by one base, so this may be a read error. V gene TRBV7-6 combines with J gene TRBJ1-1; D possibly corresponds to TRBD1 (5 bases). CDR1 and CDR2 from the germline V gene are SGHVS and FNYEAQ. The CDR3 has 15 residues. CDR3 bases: TGTGCCAGCAGCTTAGGGTGGGGGTCAGACTCTGAAGCTTCCTTT. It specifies CASSLGWGSDSEASF.

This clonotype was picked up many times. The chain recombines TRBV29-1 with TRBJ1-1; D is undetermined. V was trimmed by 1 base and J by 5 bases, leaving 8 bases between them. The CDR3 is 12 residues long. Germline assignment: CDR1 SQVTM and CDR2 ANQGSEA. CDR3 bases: TGCAGCGTTGAAGGTTCTGGGACTGAAGCTTTCTTT. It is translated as CSVEGSGTEAFF.

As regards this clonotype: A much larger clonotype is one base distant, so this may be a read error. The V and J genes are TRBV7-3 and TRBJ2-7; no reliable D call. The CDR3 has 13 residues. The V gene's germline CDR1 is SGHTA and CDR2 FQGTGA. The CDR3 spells CASGLTETYEQYF. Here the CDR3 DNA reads TGTGCCAGCGGCTTAACAGAAACCTACGAGCAGTACTTC.

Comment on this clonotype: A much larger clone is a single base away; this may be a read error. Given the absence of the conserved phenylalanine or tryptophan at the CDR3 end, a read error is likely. The CDR3 loop reads CASSFLEAFL. DNA of the CDR3: TGTGCCAGCAGCTTCCTTGAAGCTTTCCTT. This rearrangement joins TRBV7-9 to TRBJ1-1; D remains ambiguous. This CDR3 has 10 residues. Germline V lookup: CDR1 SEHNR, CDR2 FQNEAQ (reference sequence). The V end lost 3 bases, the J end lost 7 bases, and 3 bases lay between the germline ends.

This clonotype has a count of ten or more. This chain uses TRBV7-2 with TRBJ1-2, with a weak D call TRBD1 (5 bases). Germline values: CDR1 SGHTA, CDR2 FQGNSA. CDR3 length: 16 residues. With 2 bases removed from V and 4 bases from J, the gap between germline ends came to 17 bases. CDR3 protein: CASSLPHRQNAYGYTF. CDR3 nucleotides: TGTGCCAGCAGCTTACCCCACCGACAGAATGCCTATGGCTACACCTTC.

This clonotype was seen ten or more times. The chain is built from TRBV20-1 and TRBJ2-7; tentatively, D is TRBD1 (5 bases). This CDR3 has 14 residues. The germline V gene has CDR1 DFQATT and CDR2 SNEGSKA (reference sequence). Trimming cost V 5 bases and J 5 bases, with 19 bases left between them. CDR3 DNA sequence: TGCAGTGCTGTAGAGGTAGGGGCTGCGCACGAGCAGTACTTC. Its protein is CSAVEVGAAHEQYF.

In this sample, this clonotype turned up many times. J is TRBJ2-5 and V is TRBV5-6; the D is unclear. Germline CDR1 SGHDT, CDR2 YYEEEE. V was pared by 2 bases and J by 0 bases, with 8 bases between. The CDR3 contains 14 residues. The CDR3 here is CASSLSDHQETQYF. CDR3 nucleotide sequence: TGTGCCAGCAGCTTATCGGACCACCAAGAGACCCAGTACTTC.

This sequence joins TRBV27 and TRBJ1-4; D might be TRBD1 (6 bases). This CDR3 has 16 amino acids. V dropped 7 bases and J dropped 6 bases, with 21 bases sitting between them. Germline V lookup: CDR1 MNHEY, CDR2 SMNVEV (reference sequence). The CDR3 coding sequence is TGTGCCAGCACCGATACACGGGACACACTATATGAAAAACTGTTTTTT. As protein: CASTDTRDTLYEKLFF.

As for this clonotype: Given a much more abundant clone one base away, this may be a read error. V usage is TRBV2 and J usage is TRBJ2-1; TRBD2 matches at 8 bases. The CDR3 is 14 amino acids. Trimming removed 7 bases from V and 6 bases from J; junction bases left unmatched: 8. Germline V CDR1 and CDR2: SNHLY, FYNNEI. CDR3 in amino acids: CASKRPSGCNEQFF. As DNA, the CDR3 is TGTGCCAGCAAACGGCCTAGCGGGTGCAATGAGCAGTTCTTC.

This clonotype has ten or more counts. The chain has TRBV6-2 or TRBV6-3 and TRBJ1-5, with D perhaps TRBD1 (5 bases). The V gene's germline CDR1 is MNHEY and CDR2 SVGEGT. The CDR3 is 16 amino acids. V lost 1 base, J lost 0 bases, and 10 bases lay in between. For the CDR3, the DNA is TGTGCCAGCAGTTACTTGCGGGGCCTTAGCAATCAGCCCCAGCATTTT. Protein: CASSYLRGLSNQPQHF.

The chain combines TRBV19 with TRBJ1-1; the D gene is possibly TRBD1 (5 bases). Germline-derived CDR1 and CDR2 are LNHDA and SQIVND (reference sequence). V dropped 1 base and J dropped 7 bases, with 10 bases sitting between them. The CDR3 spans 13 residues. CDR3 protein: CASSIGQLNEAFF. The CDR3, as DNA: TGTGCCAGTAGTATAGGACAGCTCAATGAAGCTTTCTTT.

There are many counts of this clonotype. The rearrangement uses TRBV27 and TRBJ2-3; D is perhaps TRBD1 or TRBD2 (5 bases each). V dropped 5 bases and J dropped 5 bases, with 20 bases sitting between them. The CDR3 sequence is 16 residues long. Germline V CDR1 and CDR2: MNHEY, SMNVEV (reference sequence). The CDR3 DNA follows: TGTGCCAGCAGTCCGAAACCGATCCGGGACCAAGATACGCAGTATTTT. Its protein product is CASSPKPIRDQDTQYF.

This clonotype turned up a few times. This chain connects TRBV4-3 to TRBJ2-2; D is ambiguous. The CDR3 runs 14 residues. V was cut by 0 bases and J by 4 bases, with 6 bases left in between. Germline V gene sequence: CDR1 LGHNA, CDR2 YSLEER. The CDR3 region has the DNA TGCGCCAGCAGCCAAGACAAGTTCACCGGGGAGCTGTTTTTT. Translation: CASSQDKFTGELFF.